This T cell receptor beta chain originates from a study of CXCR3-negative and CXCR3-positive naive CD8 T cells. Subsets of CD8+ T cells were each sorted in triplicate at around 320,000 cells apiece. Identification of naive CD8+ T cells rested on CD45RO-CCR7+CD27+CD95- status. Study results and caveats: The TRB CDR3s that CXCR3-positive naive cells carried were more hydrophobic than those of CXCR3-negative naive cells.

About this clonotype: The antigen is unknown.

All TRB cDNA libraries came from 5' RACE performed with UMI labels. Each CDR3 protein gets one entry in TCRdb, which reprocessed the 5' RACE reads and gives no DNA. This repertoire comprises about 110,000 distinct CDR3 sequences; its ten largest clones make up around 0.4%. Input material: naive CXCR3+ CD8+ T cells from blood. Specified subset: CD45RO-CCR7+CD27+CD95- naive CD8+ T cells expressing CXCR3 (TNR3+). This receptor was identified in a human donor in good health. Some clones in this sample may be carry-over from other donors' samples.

CDR3: CASSRETAYNEQFF. The chain recombines TRBV13 with TRBJ2-1; absent DNA, TCRdb's TRBD1 call cannot be checked. The CDR3 sequence is 14 residues long. Germline CDR1 reads PRHDT; CDR2 reads FYEKMQ (reference sequence). Drawing the rest from reference TRBV13 and TRBJ2-1, the complete variable domain is AAGVIQSPRHLIKEKRETATLKCYPIPRHDTVYWYQQGPGQDPQFLISFYEKMQSDKGSIPDRFSAQQFSDYHSELNMSSLELGDSALYFCASSRETAYNEQFFGPGTRLTVL.